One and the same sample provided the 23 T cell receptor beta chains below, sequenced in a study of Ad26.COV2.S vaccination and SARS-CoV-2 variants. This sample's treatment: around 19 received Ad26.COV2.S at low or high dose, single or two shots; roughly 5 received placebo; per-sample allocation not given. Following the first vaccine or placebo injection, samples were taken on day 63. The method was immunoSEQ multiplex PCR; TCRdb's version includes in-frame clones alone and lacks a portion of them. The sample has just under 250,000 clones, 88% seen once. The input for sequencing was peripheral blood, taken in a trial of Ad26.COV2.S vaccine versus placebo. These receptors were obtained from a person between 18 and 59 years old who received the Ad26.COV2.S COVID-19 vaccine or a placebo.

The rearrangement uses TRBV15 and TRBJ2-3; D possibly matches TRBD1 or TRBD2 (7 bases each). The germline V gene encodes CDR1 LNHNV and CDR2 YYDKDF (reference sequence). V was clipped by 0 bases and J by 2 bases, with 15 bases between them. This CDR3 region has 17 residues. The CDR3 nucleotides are TGTGCCACCAGCAGAGATTACAGGGGAGGGAACACAGATACGCAGTATTTT. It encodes CATSRDYRGGNTDTQYF.

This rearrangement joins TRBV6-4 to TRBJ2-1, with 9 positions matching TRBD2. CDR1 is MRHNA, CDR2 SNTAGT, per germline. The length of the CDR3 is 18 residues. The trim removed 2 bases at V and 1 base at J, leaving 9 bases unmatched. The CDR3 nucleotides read TGTGCCAGCAGTGACCGGCTAGCGGGAAACCCTTCCTACAATGAGCAGTTCTTC. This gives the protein CASSDRLAGNPSYNEQFF.

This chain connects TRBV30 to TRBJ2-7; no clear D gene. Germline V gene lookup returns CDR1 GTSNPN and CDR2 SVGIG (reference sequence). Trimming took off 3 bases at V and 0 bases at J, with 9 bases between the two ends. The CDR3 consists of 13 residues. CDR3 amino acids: CAWRDGSSYEQYF. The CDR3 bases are TGTGCCTGGAGGGACGGATCCTCCTACGAGCAGTACTTC.

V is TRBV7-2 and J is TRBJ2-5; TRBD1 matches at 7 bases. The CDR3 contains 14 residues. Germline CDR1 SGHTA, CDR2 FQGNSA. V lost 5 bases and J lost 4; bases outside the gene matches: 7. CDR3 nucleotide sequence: TGTGCCAGCAGCCCCAACGCAGGGGGAGAGACCCAGTACTTC. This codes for CASSPNAGGETQYF.

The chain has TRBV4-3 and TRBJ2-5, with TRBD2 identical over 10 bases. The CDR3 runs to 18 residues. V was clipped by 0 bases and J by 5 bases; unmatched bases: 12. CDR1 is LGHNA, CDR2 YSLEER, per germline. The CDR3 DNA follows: TGCGCCAGCAGCCAAGATCGGGCTAGCGGGAGTCAGCGGGAGACCCAGTACTTC. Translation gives CASSQDRASGSQRETQYF.

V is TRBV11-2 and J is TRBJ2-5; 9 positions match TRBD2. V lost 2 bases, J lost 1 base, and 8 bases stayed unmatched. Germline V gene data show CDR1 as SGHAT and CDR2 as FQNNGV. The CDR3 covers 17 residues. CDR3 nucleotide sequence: TGTGCCAGCAGCTTAAATGGGGCGGGAGGGGGCCAAGAGACCCAGTACTTC. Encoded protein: CASSLNGAGGGQETQYF.

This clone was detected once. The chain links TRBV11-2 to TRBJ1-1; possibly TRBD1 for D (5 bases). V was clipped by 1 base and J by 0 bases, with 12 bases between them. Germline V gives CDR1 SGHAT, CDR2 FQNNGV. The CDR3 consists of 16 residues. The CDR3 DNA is TGTGCCAGCAGCTTAGGACAGCGTAGAATGAACACTGAAGCTTTCTTT. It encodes CASSLGQRRMNTEAFF.

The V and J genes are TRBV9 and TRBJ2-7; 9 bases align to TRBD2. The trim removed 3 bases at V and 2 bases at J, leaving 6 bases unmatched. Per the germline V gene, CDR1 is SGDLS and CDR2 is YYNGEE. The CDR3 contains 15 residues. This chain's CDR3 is CASSALGLATYEQYF. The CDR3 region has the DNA TGTGCCAGCAGCGCCCTCGGACTAGCGACCTACGAGCAGTACTTC.

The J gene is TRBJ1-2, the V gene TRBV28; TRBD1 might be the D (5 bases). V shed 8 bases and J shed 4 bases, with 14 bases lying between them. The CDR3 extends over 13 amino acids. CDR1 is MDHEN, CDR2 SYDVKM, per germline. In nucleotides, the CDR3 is TGTGCCAGCCGCATTAGGGGCGGCTATGGCTACACCTTC. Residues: CASRIRGGYGYTF.

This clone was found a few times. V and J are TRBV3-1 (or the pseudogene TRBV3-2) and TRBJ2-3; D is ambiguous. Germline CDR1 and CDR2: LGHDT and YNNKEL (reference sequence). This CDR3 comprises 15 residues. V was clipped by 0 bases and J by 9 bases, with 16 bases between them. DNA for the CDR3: TGTGCCAGCAGCCAAGATCGCGGCCCCTCGGAAACGCAGTATTTT. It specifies CASSQDRGPSETQYF.

CDR3 loop: CASKLGAGGREKLFF. For the CDR3, the DNA is TGTGCCAGCAAACTGGGGGCAGGGGGCAGAGAAAAACTGTTTTTT. The chain combines TRBV27 with TRBJ1-4; 8 bases line up with TRBD1. V trimming: 7 bases; J trimming: 8 bases; junction bases outside the gene matches: 12. CDR1 and CDR2 (germline): MNHEY, SMNVEV (reference sequence). The CDR3 covers 15 residues.

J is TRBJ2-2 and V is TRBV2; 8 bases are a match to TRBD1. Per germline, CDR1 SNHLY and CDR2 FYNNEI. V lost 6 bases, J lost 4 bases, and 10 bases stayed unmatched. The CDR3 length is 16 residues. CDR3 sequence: CASSESRTGTTGELFF. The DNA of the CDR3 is TGTGCCAGCAGCGAATCCCGGACAGGGACCACCGGGGAGCTGTTTTTT. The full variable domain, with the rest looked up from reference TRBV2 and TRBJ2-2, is EPEVTQTPSHQVTQMGQEVILRCVPISNHLYFYWYRQILGQKVEFLVSFYNNEISEKSEIFDDQFSVERPDGSNFTLKIRSTKLEDSAMYFCASSESRTGTTGELFFGEGSRLTVL.

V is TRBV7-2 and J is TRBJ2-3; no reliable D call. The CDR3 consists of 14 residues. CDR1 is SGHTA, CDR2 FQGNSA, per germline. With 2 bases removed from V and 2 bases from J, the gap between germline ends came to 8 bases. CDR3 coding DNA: TGTGCCAGCAGCTTATTGGAACACACAGATACGCAGTATTTT. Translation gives CASSLLEHTDTQYF.

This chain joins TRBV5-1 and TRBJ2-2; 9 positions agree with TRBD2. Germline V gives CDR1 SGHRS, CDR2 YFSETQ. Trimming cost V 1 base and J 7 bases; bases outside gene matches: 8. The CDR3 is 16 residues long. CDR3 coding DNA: TGCGCCAGCAGCTTGCTAGCGGGACCTAGAAACGGGGAGCTGTTTTTT. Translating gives CASSLLAGPRNGELFF.

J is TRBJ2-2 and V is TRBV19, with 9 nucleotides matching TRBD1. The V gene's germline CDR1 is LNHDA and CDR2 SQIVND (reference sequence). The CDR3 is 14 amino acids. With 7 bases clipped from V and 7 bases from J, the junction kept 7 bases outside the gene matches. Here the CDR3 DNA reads TGTGCCAGTACCGGGACAGGGATTGTCGGGGAGCTGTTTTTT. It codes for CASTGTGIVGELFF.

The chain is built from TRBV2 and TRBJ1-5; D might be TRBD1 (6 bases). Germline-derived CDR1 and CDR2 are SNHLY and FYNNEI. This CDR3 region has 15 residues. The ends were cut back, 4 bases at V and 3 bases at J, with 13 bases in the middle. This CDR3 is CASSVEGTLNQPQHF. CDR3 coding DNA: TGTGCCAGCAGTGTTGAGGGGACACTCAATCAGCCCCAGCATTTT.

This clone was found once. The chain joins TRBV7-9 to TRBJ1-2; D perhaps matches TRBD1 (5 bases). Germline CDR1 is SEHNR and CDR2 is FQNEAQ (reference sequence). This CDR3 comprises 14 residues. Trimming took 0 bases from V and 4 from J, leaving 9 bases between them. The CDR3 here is CASSLARGGYGYTF. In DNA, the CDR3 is TGTGCCAGCAGCTTAGCGAGGGGAGGCTATGGCTACACCTTC.

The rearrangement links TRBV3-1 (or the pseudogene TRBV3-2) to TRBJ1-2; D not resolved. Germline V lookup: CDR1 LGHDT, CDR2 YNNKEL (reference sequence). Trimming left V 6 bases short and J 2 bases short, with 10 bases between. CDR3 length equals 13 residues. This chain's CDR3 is CASRPQANYGYTF. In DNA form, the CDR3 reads TGTGCCAGCAGACCTCAGGCAAACTATGGCTACACCTTC.

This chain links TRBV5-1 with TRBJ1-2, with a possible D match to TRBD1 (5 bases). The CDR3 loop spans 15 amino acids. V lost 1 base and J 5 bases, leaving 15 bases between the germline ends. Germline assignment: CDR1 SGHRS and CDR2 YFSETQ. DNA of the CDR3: TGCGCCAGCAGCTTGCCAGGGTCAGGGTTATATGGCTACACCTTC. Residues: CASSLPGSGLYGYTF.

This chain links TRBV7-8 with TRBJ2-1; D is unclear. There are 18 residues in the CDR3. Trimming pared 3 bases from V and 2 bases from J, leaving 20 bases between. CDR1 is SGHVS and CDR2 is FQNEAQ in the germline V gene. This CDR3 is CASSFPRIGWGPYNEQFF. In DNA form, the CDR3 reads TGTGCCAGCAGCTTCCCCCGGATAGGGTGGGGTCCCTACAATGAGCAGTTCTTC.

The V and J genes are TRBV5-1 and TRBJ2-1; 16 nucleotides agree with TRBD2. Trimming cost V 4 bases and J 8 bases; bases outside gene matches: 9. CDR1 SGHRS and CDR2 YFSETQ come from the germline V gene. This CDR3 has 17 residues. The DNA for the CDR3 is TGCGCCAGCAGCGGAGGGACTAGCGGGAGGGCCTGGGATGAGCAGTTCTTC. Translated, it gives CASSGGTSGRAWDEQFF.

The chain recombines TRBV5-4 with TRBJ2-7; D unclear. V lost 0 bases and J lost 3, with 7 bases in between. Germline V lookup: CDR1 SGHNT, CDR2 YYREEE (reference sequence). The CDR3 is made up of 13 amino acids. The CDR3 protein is CASSLVGNYEQYF. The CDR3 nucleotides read TGTGCCAGCAGCTTGGTAGGAAACTACGAGCAGTACTTC.

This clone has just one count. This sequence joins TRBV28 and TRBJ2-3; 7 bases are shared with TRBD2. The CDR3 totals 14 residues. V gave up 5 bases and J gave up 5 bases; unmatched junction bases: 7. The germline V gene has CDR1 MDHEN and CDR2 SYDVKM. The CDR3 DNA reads TGTGCCAGCAGTCCTGCGGGAGCGGGAGATACGCAGTATTTT. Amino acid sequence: CASSPAGAGDTQYF.